This T cell receptor (beta chain) derives from a study of T cell repertoires in cytomegalovirus infection. Each CDR3 protein is one row after TCRdb ran MiXCR on the reads. The sample has about 230,000 distinct CDR3 sequences, 22% seen once. V was clipped by 0 bases and J by 0 bases; unmatched bases: 4. The CDR3 totals 16 residues. Germline assignment: CDR1 DFQATT and CDR2 SNEGSKA (reference sequence). The specimen sequenced was CD8+ T cells from PBMCs. The V call is TRBV20-1, the J call TRBJ1-5, with 8 bases that match TRBD1. The receptor's source is a human donor in good health (CMV status not recorded). Some clones in this sample may be carry-over from other donors' samples. DNA of the CDR3: TGCAGTGCTAGAGAGGGGACAGGTAATAGCAATCAGCCCCAGCATTTT. This translates into CSAREGTGNSNQPQHF.